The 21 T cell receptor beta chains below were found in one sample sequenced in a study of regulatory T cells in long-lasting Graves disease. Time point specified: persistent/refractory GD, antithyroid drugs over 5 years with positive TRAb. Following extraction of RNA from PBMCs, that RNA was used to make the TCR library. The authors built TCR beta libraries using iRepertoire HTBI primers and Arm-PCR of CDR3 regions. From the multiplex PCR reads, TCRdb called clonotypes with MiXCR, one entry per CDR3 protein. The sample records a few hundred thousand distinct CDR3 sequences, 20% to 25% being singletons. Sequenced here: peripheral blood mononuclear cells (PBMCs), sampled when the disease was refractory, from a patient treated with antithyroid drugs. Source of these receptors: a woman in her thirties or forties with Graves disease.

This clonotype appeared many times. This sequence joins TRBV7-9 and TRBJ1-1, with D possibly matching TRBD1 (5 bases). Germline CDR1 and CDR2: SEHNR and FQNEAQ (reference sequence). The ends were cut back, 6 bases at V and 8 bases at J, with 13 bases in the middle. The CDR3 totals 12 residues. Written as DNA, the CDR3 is TGTGCCAGCAGTGATCCGGGGGGGGAAGCTTTCTTT. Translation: CASSDPGGEAFF.

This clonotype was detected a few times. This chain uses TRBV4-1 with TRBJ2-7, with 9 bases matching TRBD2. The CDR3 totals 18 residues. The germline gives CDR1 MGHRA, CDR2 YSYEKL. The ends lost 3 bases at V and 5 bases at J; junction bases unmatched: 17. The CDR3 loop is CASSQGPSASGRSNEQYF. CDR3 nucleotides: TGCGCCAGCAGCCAGGGTCCCTCCGCCAGCGGGAGGAGTAACGAGCAGTACTTC.

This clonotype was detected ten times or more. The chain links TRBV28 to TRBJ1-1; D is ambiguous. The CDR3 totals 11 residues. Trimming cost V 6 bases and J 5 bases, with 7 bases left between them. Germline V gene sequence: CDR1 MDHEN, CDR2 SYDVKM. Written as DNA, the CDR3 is TGTGCCAGCAGCCCGTCTACTGAAGCTTTCTTT. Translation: CASSPSTEAFF.

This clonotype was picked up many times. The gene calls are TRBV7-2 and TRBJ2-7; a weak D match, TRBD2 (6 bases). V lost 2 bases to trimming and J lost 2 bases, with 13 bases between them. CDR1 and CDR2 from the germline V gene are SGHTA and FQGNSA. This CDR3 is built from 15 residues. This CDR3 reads CASSLRRGPAYEQYF. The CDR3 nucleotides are TGTGCCAGCAGCTTAAGGCGGGGCCCAGCCTACGAGCAGTACTTC.

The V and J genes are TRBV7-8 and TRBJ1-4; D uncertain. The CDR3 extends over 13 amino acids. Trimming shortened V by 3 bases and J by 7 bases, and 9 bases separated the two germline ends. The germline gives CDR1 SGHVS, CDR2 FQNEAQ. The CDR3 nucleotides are TGTGCCAGCAGCTTGTCCGAGGCTGAAAAACTGTTTTTT. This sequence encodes CASSLSEAEKLFF.

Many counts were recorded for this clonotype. CDR3 in amino acids: CASSPEYSNQPQHF. The CDR3 bases are TGTGCCAGCAGTCCCGAATATAGCAATCAGCCCCAGCATTTT. The V gene is TRBV28, the J gene TRBJ1-5; D unclear. V lost 5 bases and J 0 bases, leaving 8 bases between the germline ends. Germline V gene sequence: CDR1 MDHEN, CDR2 SYDVKM. The CDR3 is made up of 14 amino acids.

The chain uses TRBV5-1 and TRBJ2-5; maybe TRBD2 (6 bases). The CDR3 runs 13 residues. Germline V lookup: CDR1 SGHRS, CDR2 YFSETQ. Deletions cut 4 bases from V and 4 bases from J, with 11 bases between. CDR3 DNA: TGCGCCAGCAGCGTGGACTACCGAGAGACCCAGTACTTC. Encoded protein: CASSVDYRETQYF. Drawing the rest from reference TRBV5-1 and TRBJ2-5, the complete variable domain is KAGVTQTPRYLIKTRGQQVTLSCSPISGHRSVSWYQQTPGQGLQFLFEYFSETQRNKGNFPGRFSGRQFSNSRSEMNVSTLELGDSALYLCASSVDYRETQYFGPGTRLLVL.

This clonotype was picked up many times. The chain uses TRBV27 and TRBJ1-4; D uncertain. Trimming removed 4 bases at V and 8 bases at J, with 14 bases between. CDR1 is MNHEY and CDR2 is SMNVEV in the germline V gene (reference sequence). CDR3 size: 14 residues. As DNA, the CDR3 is TGTGCCAGCAGTTCCATGCCCCGTCCGGAAAAACTGTTTTTT. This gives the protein CASSSMPRPEKLFF. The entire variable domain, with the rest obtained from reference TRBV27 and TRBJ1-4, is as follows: EAQVTQNPRYLITVTGKKLTVTCSQNMNHEYMSWYRQDPGLGLRQIYYSMNVEVTDKGDVPEGYKVSRKEKRNFPLILESPSPNQTSLYFCASSSMPRPEKLFFGSGTQLSVL.

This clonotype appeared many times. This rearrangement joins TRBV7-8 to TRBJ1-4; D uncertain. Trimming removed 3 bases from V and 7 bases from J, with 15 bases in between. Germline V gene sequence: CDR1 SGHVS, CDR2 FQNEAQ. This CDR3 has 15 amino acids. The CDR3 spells CASSFSGGVGEKLFF. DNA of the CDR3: TGTGCCAGCAGCTTCTCCGGAGGCGTAGGTGAAAAACTGTTTTTT. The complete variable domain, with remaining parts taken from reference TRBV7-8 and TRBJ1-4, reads GAGVSQSPRYKVAKRGQDVALRCDPISGHVSLFWYQQALGQGPEFLTYFQNEAQLDKSGLPSDRFFAERPEGSVSTLKIQRTQQEDSAVYLCASSFSGGVGEKLFFGSGTQLSVL.

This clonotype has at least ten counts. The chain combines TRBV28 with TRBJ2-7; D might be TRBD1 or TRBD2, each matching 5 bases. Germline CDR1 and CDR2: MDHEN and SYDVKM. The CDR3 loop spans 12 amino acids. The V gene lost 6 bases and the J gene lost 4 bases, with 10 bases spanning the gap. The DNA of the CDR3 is TGTGCCAGCAGAGGGACCCCTTACGAGCAGTACTTC. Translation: CASRGTPYEQYF. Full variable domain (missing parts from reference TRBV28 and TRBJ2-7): DVKVTQSSRYLVKRTGEKVFLECVQDMDHENMFWYRQDPGLGLRLIYFSYDVKMKEKGDIPEGYSVSREKKERFSLILESASTNQTSMYLCASRGTPYEQYFGPGTRLTVT.

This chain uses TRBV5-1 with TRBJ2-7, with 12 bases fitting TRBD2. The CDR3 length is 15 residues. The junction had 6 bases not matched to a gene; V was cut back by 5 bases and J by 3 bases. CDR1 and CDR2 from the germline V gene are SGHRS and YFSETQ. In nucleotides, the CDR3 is TGCGCCAGCAGGTGGACTAGCGGGACCAACTACGAGCAGTACTTC. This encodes CASRWTSGTNYEQYF.

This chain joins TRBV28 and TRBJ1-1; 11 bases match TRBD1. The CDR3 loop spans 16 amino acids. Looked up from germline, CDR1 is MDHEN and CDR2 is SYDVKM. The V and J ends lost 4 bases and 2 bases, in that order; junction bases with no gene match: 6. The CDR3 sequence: CASSSQRTGGNTEAFF. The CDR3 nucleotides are TGTGCCAGCAGTTCTCAAAGGACAGGGGGCAACACTGAAGCTTTCTTT.

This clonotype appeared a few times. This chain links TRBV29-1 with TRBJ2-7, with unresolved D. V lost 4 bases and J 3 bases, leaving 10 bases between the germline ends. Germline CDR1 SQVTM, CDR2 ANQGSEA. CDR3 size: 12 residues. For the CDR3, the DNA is TGCAGCGTTGGCGGAACAAGCTACGAGCAGTACTTC. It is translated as CSVGGTSYEQYF.

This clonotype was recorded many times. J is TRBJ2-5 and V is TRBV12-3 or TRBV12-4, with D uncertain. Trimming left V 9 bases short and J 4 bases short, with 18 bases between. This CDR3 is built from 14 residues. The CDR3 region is CASLPEGGTETQYF. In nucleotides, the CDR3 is TGTGCCAGTCTTCCCGAAGGTGGTACAGAGACCCAGTACTTC.

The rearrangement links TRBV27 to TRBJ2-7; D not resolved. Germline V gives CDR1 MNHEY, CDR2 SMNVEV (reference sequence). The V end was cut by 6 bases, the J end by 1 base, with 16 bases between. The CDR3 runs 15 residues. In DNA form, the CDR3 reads TGTGCCAGCAGCCCAGACGCCACAAATTCCTACGAGCAGTACTTC. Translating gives CASSPDATNSYEQYF.

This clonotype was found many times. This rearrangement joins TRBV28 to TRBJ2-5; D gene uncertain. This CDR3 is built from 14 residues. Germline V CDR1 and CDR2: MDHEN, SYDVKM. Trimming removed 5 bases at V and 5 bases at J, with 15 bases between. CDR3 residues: CASSRSGNFETQYF. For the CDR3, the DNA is TGTGCCAGCAGTCGGTCTGGGAATTTCGAGACCCAGTACTTC. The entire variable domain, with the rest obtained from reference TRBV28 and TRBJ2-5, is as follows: DVKVTQSSRYLVKRTGEKVFLECVQDMDHENMFWYRQDPGLGLRLIYFSYDVKMKEKGDIPEGYSVSREKKERFSLILESASTNQTSMYLCASSRSGNFETQYFGPGTRLLVL.

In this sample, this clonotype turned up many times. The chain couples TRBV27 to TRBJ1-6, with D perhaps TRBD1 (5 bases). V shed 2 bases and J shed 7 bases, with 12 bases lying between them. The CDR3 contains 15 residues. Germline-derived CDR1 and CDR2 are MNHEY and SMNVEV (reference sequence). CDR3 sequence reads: CASSLMGRANSPLHF. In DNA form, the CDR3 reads TGTGCCAGCAGTTTAATGGGCAGGGCGAATTCACCCCTCCACTTT.

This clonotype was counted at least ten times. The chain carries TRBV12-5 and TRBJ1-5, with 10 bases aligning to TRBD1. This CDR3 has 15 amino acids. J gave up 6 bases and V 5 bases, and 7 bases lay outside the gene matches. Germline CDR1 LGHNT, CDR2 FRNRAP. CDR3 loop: CASGHRQGAFQPQHF. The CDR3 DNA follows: TGTGCTAGTGGTCATCGACAGGGGGCCTTTCAGCCCCAGCATTTT.

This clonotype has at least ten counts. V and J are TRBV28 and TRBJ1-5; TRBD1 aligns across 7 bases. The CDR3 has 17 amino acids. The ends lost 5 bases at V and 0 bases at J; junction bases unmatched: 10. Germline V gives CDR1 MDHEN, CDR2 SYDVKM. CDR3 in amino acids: CASSPGSGQYSNQPQHF. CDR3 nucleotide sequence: TGTGCCAGCAGTCCCGGTTCGGGACAGTATAGCAATCAGCCCCAGCATTTT. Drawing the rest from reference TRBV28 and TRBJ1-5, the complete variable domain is DVKVTQSSRYLVKRTGEKVFLECVQDMDHENMFWYRQDPGLGLRLIYFSYDVKMKEKGDIPEGYSVSREKKERFSLILESASTNQTSMYLCASSPGSGQYSNQPQHFGDGTRLSIL.

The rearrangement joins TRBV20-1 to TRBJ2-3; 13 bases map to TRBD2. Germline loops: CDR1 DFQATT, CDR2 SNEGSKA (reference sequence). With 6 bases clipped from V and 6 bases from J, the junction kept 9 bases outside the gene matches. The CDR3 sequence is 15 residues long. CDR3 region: CSASGTSGETDTQYF. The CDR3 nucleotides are TGCAGTGCATCCGGGACTAGCGGGGAGACGGATACGCAGTATTTT.

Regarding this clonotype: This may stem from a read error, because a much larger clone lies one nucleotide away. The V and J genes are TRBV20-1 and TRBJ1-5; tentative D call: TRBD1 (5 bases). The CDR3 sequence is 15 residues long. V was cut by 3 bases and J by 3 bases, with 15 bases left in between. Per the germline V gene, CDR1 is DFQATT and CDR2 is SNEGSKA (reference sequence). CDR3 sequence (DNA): TGCAGTGCTAGGGGACGGACAAGGGACAATCAGCCCCAGCATTTT. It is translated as CSARGRTRDNQPQHF.